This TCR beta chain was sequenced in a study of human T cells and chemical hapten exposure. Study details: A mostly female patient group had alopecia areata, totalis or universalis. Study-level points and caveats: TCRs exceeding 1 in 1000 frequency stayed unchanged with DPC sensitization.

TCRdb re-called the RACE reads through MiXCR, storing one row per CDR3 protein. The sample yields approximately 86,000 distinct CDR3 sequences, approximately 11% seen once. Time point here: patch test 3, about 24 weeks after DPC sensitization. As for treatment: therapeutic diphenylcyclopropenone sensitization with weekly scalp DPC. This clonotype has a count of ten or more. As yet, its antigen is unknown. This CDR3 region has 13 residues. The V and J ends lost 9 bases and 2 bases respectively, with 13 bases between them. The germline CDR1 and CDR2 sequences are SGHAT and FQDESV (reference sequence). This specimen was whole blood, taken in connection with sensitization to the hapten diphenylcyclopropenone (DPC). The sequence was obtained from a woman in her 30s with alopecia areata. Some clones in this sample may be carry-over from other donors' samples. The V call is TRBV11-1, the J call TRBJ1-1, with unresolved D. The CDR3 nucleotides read TGTGCCAGTGGGGAGCGGAGAAACACTGAAGCTTTCTTT. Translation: CASGERRNTEAFF.